These T cell receptor beta chains were read from a single sample in a study of OX40 agonist ivuxolimab in advanced cancers. Clones were sequenced by immunoSEQ multiplex PCR, and TCRdb holds only the in-frame ones, with some missing. The top ten hold 4% to 4.5% of the sample, which has about 34,000 clones, around 90% seen once. This specimen consisted of CD4+ or CD8+ T cells sorted from blood, obtained in a trial of the OX40 agonist ivuxolimab. All receptors come from an adult with an advanced solid tumor such as melanoma, head and neck, liver or kidney cancer. CDR3s include the opening cysteine and the closing phenylalanine or tryptophan. D genes are given only for firm matches. Clone size is not always given. Where it is, it says once, few, many or a class for expanded clones.

clone size: -
J gene: TRBJ2-2
V gene: TRBV4-3
D gene: TRBD2
CDR3 DNA: TGCGCCAGCAGCCAAGAGGGGACTAGCGGCGGGGAGCTGTTTTTT
CDR3 protein: CASSQEGTSGGELFF

clone size: -
J gene: TRBJ1-6
V gene: TRBV2
D gene: -
CDR3 DNA: TGTGCCAGCAGTGCCACGGGGTTTCAATCACCCCTCCACTTT
CDR3 protein: CASSATGFQSPLHF

clone size: -
J gene: TRBJ1-2
V gene: TRBV29-1
D gene: -
CDR3 DNA: TGCAGCGTAGCCGCCGGGACGGCGGCCTATGGCTACACCTTC
CDR3 protein: CSVAAGTAAYGYTF

clone size: once
J gene: TRBJ1-2
V gene: TRBV27
D gene: -
CDR3 DNA: TGTGCCAGCAGCCGGAATAGGGACTATGGCTACACCTTC
CDR3 protein: CASSRNRDYGYTF

clone size: -
J gene: TRBJ2-7
V gene: TRBV6-5
D gene: -
CDR3 DNA: TGTGCCAGCAGTTACAGGGAAGGGGACTACGAGCAGTACTTC
CDR3 protein: CASSYREGDYEQYF

clone size: -
J gene: TRBJ2-3
V gene: TRBV18
D gene: -
CDR3 DNA: TGTGCCAGCTCACCAGACGGCGCGGCAGATACGCAGTATTTT
CDR3 protein: CASSPDGAADTQYF

clone size: -
J gene: TRBJ1-1
V gene: TRBV27
D gene: TRBD1
CDR3 DNA: TGTGCCAGCAGTTGGAGAGGGGGCACTGGGAACACTGAAGCTTTCTTT
CDR3 protein: CASSWRGGTGNTEAFF

clone size: -
J gene: TRBJ2-7
V gene: TRBV4-2
D gene: -
CDR3 DNA: TGTGCCAGCAGCCAAGTCCGGAATTTTTACGAGCAGTACTTC
CDR3 protein: CASSQVRNFYEQYF

clone size: once
J gene: TRBJ1-4
V gene: TRBV5-1
D gene: -
CDR3 DNA: TGCGCCAGCAGCTTGGCCCCAGGGCCCTCCAAAAATGAAAAACTGTTTTTT
CDR3 protein: CASSLAPGPSKNEKLFF

clone size: few
J gene: TRBJ1-5
V gene: TRBV19
D gene: TRBD1
CDR3 DNA: TGTGCCAGTAAGGGGACAGGGGGCTCTGGGCCCCAGCATTTT
CDR3 protein: CASKGTGGSGPQHF

clone size: -
J gene: TRBJ2-1
V gene: TRBV11-3
D gene: -
CDR3 DNA: TGTGCCAGCAGCTTAGATCGTAATGAGCAGTTCTTC
CDR3 protein: CASSLDRNEQFF

clone size: -
J gene: TRBJ1-1
V gene: TRBV28
D gene: -
CDR3 DNA: TGTGCCAGCAGTTTAAGGACGGTGAACACTGAAGCTTTCTTT
CDR3 protein: CASSLRTVNTEAFF

clone size: -
J gene: TRBJ2-3
V gene: TRBV5-4
D gene: -
CDR3 DNA: TGTGCCAGCAGCTATGGGAATACGCAGTATTTT
CDR3 protein: CASSYGNTQYF

clone size: -
J gene: TRBJ1-1
V gene: TRBV6-5
D gene: -
CDR3 DNA: TGTGCCAGCAGTTACTCGCCGATGAACACTGAAGCTTTCTTT
CDR3 protein: CASSYSPMNTEAFF

clone size: -
J gene: TRBJ2-5
V gene: TRBV19
D gene: -
CDR3 DNA: TGTGCCAGTAGGGAGGGGCCCCGAGAGACCCAGTACTTC
CDR3 protein: CASREGPRETQYF

clone size: few
J gene: TRBJ1-2
V gene: TRBV28
D gene: -
CDR3 DNA: TGTGCCAGCAGCTCCGATAGCTATGGCTACACCTTC
CDR3 protein: CASSSDSYGYTF

clone size: -
J gene: TRBJ2-3
V gene: TRBV7-3
D gene: TRBD2
CDR3 DNA: TGTGCCAGCAGCTTAGTGGGAGGGGTCACAGATACGCAGTATTTT
CDR3 protein: CASSLVGGVTDTQYF

clone size: -
J gene: TRBJ1-4
V gene: TRBV15
D gene: -
CDR3 DNA: TGTGCCACCAGCAGAGATGACAGAATATCAAATGAAGAAAAACTGTTTTTT
CDR3 protein: CATSRDDRISNEEKLFF

clone size: -
J gene: TRBJ2-2
V gene: TRBV2
D gene: -
CDR3 DNA: TGTGCCAGCAGGACTCAGGCCGGGGAGCTGTTTTTT
CDR3 protein: CASRTQAGELFF

clone size: -
J gene: TRBJ1-6
V gene: TRBV21-1
D gene: -
CDR3 DNA: TGTGCCAGCAGCAGACAGGGGGTTCATAATTCACCCCTCCACTTT
CDR3 protein: CASSRQGVHNSPLHF

clone size: -
J gene: TRBJ2-1
V gene: TRBV7-8
D gene: -
CDR3 DNA: TGTGCCAGCAGCTTAGCCCGGACTATCCACAATGAGCAGTTCTTC
CDR3 protein: CASSLARTIHNEQFF

clone size: -
J gene: TRBJ1-1
V gene: TRBV4-1
D gene: TRBD1
CDR3 DNA: TGCGCCAGCAGAACGACCGGGACAGGGAACACTGAAGCTTTCTTT
CDR3 protein: CASRTTGTGNTEAFF

clone size: -
J gene: TRBJ2-7
V gene: TRBV19
D gene: TRBD1
CDR3 DNA: TGTGCCAGTAGTAGTCAGGGGGCGCGTGGCAGCTACGAGCAGTACTTC
CDR3 protein: CASSSQGARGSYEQYF

clone size: once
J gene: TRBJ2-2
V gene: TRBV30
D gene: TRBD2
CDR3 DNA: TGTGCCTGGATCGGGACTAGCGGGAGGGCCGTCGGGGAGCTGTTTTTT
CDR3 protein: CAWIGTSGRAVGELFF

clone size: once
J gene: TRBJ2-1
V gene: TRBV10-3
D gene: TRBD2
CDR3 DNA: TGTGCCATCAGTGAAACCGGGACTAGCGGGGGGAGCAATGAGCAGTTCTTC
CDR3 protein: CAISETGTSGGSNEQFF

clone size: -
J gene: TRBJ1-6
V gene: TRBV2
D gene: -
CDR3 DNA: TGTGCCAGCAGTGAAGCGGGGAATTCACCCCTCCACTTT
CDR3 protein: CASSEAGNSPLHF

clone size: -
J gene: TRBJ1-1
V gene: TRBV15
D gene: -
CDR3 DNA: TGTGCCACCAGCCAAAAGGAGAAGGGGACTGAAGCTTTCTTT
CDR3 protein: CATSQKEKGTEAFF

clone size: few
J gene: TRBJ1-3
V gene: TRBV28
D gene: TRBD1
CDR3 DNA: TGTGCCAGTCTAGGGACAGGGGATGGAAACACCATATATTTT
CDR3 protein: CASLGTGDGNTIYF

clone size: -
J gene: TRBJ1-4
V gene: TRBV19
D gene: TRBD1
CDR3 DNA: TGTGCCAGTAGTACGCAGGGGGCTGAAAAACTGTTTTTT
CDR3 protein: CASSTQGAEKLFF

clone size: once
J gene: TRBJ1-4
V gene: TRBV21-1
D gene: -
CDR3 DNA: TGTGCCAGCAGCACCAGGGGGCGCGGTGAAAAACTGTTTTTT
CDR3 protein: CASSTRGRGEKLFF

clone size: once
J gene: TRBJ2-7
V gene: TRBV7-9
D gene: -
CDR3 DNA: TGTGCCAGCAGCTTAGAGACAGGTGCCTACGAGCAGTACTTC
CDR3 protein: CASSLETGAYEQYF

clone size: -
J gene: TRBJ1-6
V gene: TRBV25-1
D gene: -
CDR3 DNA: TGTGCCAGCAGCAGAGGTGACACGTTTAATTCACCCCTCCACTTT
CDR3 protein: CASSRGDTFNSPLHF

clone size: -
J gene: TRBJ2-2
V gene: TRBV9
D gene: -
CDR3 DNA: TGTGCCAGCAGCGTAGGGTATTCGAACACCGGGGAGCTGTTTTTT
CDR3 protein: CASSVGYSNTGELFF

clone size: -
J gene: TRBJ2-5
V gene: TRBV9
D gene: -
CDR3 DNA: TGTGCCAGCAGCGTGGACCTGGGAATGTGGACCCAGTACTTC
CDR3 protein: CASSVDLGMWTQYF

clone size: -
J gene: TRBJ2-7
V gene: TRBV5-4
D gene: TRBD1
CDR3 DNA: TGTGCCAGCAGCGTGGTGACAGGGACCTACGAGCAGTACTTC
CDR3 protein: CASSVVTGTYEQYF

clone size: -
J gene: TRBJ2-7
V gene: TRBV30
D gene: -
CDR3 DNA: TGTGCCTGGAATAAGTACAGCTCCTACGAGCAGTACTTC
CDR3 protein: CAWNKYSSYEQYF

clone size: -
J gene: TRBJ2-4
V gene: TRBV6-1
D gene: -
CDR3 DNA: TGTGCCAGCAGTGCCGTTATTATTCAGTACTTC
CDR3 protein: CASSAVIIQYF

clone size: -
J gene: TRBJ2-1
V gene: TRBV4-2
D gene: -
CDR3 DNA: TGTGCCAGCAGCCAAGAACAGGGGGGGTCCAATGAGCAGTTCTTC
CDR3 protein: CASSQEQGGSNEQFF

clone size: -
J gene: TRBJ2-4
V gene: TRBV4-1
D gene: -
CDR3 DNA: TGCGCCAGCAGCCCAACCACCTTGGGGCAGACCATTCAGTACTTC
CDR3 protein: CASSPTTLGQTIQYF

clone size: -
J gene: TRBJ2-1
V gene: TRBV5-1
D gene: -
CDR3 DNA: TGCGCCAGCAGCTTGGACGGCCAGCGCTCCTACAATGAGCAGTTCTTC
CDR3 protein: CASSLDGQRSYNEQFF

clone size: -
J gene: TRBJ1-3
V gene: TRBV6-5
D gene: -
CDR3 DNA: TGTGCCAGCACAGAGCAAGCTGGAAACACCATATATTTT
CDR3 protein: CASTEQAGNTIYF

clone size: -
J gene: TRBJ2-5
V gene: TRBV29-1
D gene: -
CDR3 DNA: TGCAGCGCAAAGGGAAACCCGGGTCAAGAGACCCAGTACTTC
CDR3 protein: CSAKGNPGQETQYF

clone size: few
J gene: TRBJ2-5
V gene: TRBV15
D gene: TRBD1
CDR3 DNA: TGTGCCACCAGCAGCGACAGGGGGTTCGGTGAGACCCAGTACTTC
CDR3 protein: CATSSDRGFGETQYF

clone size: -
J gene: TRBJ2-3
V gene: TRBV4-1
D gene: -
CDR3 DNA: TGCGCCAGCAGCCAAGATCGTTCTAGCACAGATACGCAGTATTTT
CDR3 protein: CASSQDRSSTDTQYF

clone size: once
J gene: TRBJ1-2
V gene: TRBV29-1
D gene: -
CDR3 DNA: TGCAGCGATAACGGGGTCGGAAAATTGGGCTACACCTTC
CDR3 protein: CSDNGVGKLGYTF

clone size: -
J gene: TRBJ2-7
V gene: TRBV11-1
D gene: -
CDR3 DNA: TGTGCCAGCAGCCGCCGGGACTGGTCCTACGAGCAGTACTTC
CDR3 protein: CASSRRDWSYEQYF

clone size: -
J gene: TRBJ1-6
V gene: TRBV27
D gene: -
CDR3 DNA: TGTGCCAGCAGGTCAGGGGATTCACCCCTCCACTTT
CDR3 protein: CASRSGDSPLHF

clone size: once
J gene: TRBJ2-1
V gene: TRBV7-2
D gene: -
CDR3 DNA: TGTGCCAGCAGCTTAGCGAGGCAGGGGAATGAGCAGTTCTTC
CDR3 protein: CASSLARQGNEQFF

clone size: -
J gene: TRBJ1-2
V gene: TRBV19
D gene: TRBD1
CDR3 DNA: TGTGCCAGTAGTATGGCGGCAGGGGGGATCTATGGCTACACCTTC
CDR3 protein: CASSMAAGGIYGYTF

clone size: -
J gene: TRBJ1-5
V gene: TRBV5-1
D gene: -
CDR3 DNA: TGCGCCAGCAGCTTGGGGGACGGCGTTGAACCCCAGCATTTT
CDR3 protein: CASSLGDGVEPQHF

clone size: -
J gene: TRBJ1-2
V gene: TRBV28
D gene: TRBD1
CDR3 DNA: TGTGCCAGCAGCCTCGACAGGGGGTATGGCTACACCTTC
CDR3 protein: CASSLDRGYGYTF

clone size: -
J gene: TRBJ2-3
V gene: TRBV7-9
D gene: TRBD2
CDR3 DNA: TGTGCCAGCAGCTTCTGGACTAGCGGACCCACAGATACGCAGTATTTT
CDR3 protein: CASSFWTSGPTDTQYF

clone size: -
J gene: TRBJ1-2
V gene: TRBV30
D gene: -
CDR3 DNA: TGTGCCTCAGACACCGGGCCGACTAACTATGGCTACACCTTC
CDR3 protein: CASDTGPTNYGYTF

clone size: -
J gene: TRBJ2-2
V gene: TRBV7-2
D gene: TRBD2
CDR3 DNA: TGTGCCAGCAGCCCCCCGGGGGGGGGCCCTAGTGTTGGCGGGGAGCTGTTTTTT
CDR3 protein: CASSPPGGGPSVGGELFF